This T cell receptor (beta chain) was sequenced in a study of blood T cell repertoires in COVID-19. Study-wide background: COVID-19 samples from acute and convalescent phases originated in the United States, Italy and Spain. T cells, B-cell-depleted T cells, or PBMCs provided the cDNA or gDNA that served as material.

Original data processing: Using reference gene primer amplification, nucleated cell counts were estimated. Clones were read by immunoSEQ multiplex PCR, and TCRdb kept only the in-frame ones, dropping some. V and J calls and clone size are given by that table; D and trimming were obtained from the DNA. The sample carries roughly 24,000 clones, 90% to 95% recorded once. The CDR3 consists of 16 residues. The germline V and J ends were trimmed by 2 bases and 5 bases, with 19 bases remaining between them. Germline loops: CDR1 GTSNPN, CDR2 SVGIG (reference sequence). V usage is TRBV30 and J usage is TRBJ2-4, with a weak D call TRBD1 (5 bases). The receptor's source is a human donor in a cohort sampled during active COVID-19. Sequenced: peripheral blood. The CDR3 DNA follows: TGTGCCTGGAGTCCCCAAAGGGGTAGAATGGAAAACATTCAGTACTTC. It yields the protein CAWSPQRGRMENIQYF. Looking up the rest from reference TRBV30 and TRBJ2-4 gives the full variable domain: SQTIHQWPATLVQPVGSPLSLECTVEGTSNPNLYWYRQAAGRGLQLLFYSVGIGQISSEVPQNLSASRPQDRQFILSSKKLLLSDSGFYLCAWSPQRGRMENIQYFGAGTRLSVL.